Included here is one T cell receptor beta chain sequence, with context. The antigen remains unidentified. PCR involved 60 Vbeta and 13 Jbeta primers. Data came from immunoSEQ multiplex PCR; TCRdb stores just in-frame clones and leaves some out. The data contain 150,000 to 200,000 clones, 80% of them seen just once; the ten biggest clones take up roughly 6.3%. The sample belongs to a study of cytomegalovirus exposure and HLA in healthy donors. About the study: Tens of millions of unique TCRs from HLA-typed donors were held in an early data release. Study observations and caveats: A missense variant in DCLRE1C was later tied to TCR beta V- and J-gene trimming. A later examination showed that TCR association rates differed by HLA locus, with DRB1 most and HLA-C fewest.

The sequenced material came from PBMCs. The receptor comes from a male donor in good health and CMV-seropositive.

The CDR3 loop reads CASSTGTGRGEKLFF. CDR3 DNA sequence: TGTGCCAGTAGTACGGGGACAGGTCGTGGGGAAAAACTGTTTTTT. J is TRBJ1-4 and V is TRBV19; TRBD1 aligns across 8 bases. The V and J ends lost 4 bases and 8 bases, in that order; junction bases with no gene match: 9. Looked up from germline, CDR1 is LNHDA and CDR2 is SQIVND (reference sequence). The CDR3 has 15 amino acids. The full variable domain, completed using reference TRBV19 and TRBJ1-4, is DGGITQSPKYLFRKEGQNVTLSCEQNLNHDAMYWYRQDPGQGLRLIYYSQIVNDFQKGDIAEGYSVSREKKESFPLTVTSAQKNPTAFYLCASSTGTGRGEKLFFGSGTQLSVL.